The present T cell receptor beta chain was sequenced within a study of blood T cell repertoires in COVID-19. Original data processing: It was from reference gene primer amplification that nucleated cell counts were estimated. The repertoire was sequenced with immunoSEQ multiplex PCR; TCRdb's copy has only in-frame clones and lacks some. V and J calls and clone size are given by that table; D and trimming were obtained from the DNA. Among approximately 72,000 clones, nearly 90% were seen once, and the ten largest hold roughly 1.4%. The germline CDR1 and CDR2 sequences are SGHRS and YFSETQ. The V end lost 4 bases, the J end lost 0 bases, and 7 bases lay between the germline ends. The CDR3 runs 14 residues.

The sample was peripheral blood. The rearrangement joins TRBV5-1 to TRBJ1-4; perhaps TRBD1 as D (6 bases). The TCR sequence derives from a man aged 55 to 70 with acute or convalescent COVID-19. The CDR3 spells CASSTGSTNEKLFF. The CDR3 nucleotides read TGCGCCAGCAGCACAGGGTCAACTAATGAAAAACTGTTTTTT.